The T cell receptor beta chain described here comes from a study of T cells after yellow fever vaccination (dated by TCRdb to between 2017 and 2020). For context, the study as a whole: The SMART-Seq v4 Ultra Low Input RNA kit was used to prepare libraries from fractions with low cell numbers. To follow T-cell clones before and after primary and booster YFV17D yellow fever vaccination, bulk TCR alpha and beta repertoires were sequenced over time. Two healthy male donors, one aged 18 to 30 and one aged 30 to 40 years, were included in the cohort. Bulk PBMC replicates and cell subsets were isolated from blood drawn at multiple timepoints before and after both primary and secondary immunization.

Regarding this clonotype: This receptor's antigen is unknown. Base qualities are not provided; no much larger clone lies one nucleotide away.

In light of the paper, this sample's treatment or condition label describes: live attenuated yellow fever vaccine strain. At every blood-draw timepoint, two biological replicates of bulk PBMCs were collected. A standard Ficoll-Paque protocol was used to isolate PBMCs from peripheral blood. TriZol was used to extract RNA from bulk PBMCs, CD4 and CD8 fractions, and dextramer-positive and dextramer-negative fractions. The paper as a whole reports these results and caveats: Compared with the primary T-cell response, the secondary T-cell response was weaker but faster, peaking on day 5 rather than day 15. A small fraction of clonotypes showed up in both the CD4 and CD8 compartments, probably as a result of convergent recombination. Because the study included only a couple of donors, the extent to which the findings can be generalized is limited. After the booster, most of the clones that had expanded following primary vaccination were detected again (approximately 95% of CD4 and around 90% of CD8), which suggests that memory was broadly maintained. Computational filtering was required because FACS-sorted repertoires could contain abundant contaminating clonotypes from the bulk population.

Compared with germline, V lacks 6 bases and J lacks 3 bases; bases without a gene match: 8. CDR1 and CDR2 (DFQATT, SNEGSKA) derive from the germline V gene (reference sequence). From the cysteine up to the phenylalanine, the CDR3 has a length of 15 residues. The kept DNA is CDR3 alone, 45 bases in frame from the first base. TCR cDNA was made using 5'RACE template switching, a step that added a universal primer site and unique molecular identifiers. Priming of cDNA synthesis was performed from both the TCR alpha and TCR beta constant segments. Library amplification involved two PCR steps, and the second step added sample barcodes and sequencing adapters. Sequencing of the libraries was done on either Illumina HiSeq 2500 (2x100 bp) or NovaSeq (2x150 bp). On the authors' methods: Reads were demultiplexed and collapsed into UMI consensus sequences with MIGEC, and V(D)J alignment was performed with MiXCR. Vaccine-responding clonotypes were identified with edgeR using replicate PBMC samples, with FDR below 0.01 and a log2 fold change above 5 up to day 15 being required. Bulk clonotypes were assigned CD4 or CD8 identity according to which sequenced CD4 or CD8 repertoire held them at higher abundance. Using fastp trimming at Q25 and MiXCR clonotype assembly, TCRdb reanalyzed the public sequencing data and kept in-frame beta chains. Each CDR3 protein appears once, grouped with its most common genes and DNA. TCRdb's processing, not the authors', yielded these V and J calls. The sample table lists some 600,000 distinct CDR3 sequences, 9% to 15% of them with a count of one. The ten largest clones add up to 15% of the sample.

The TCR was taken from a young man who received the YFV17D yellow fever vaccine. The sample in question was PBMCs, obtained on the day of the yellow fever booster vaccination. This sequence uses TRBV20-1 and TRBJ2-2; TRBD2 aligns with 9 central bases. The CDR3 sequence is CSAQGTSPYTGELFF. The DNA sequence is TGCAGTGCACAAGGGACTAGCCCTTACACCGGGGAGCTGTTTTTT.